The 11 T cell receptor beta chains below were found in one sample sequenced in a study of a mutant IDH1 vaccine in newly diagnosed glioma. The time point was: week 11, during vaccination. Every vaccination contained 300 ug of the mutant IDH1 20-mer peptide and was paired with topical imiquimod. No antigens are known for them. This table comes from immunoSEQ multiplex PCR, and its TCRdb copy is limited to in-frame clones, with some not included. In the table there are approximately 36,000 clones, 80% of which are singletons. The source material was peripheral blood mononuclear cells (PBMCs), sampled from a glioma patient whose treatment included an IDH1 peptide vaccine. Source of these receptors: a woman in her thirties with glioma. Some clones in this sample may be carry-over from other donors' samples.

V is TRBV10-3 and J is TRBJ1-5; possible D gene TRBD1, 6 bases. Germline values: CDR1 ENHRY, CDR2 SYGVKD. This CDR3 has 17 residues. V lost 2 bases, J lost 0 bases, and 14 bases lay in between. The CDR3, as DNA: TGTGCCATCAGTGAGGTGGCAGGGGCTCTTAGCAATCAGCCCCAGCATTTT. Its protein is CAISEVAGALSNQPQHF.

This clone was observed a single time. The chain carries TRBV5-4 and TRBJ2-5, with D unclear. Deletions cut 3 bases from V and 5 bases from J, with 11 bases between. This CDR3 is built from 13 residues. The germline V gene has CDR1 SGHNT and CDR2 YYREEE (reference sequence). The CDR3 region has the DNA TGTGCCAGCAGCTCCGGAGACCGGGAGACCCAGTACTTC. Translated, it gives CASSSGDRETQYF.

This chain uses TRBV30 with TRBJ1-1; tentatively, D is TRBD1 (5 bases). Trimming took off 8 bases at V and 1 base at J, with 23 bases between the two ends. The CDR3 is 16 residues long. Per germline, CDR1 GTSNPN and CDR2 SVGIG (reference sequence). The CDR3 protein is CAVILEHGTANTEAFF. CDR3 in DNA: TGTGCCGTGATCCTCGAACACGGGACGGCGAACACTGAAGCTTTCTTT.

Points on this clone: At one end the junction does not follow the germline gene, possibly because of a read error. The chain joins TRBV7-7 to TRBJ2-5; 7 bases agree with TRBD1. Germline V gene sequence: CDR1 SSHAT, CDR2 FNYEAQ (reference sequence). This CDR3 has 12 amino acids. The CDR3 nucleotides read TGTGCTAGCAGCTTCAGGGGGGAGACCCAGTACTTC. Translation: CASSFRGETQYF.

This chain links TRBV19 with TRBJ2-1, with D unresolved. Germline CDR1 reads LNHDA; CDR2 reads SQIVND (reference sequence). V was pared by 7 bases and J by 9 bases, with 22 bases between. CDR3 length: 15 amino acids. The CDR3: CASTPLGLAQGEQFF. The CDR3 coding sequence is TGTGCCAGTACCCCTTTAGGTCTCGCCCAAGGTGAGCAGTTCTTC.

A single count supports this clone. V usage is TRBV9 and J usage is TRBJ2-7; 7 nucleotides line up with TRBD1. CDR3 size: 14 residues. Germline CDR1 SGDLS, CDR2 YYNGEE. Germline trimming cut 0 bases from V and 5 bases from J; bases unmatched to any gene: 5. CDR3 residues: CASSVAAGTDEQYF. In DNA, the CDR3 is TGTGCCAGCAGCGTAGCGGCCGGGACAGACGAGCAGTACTTC.

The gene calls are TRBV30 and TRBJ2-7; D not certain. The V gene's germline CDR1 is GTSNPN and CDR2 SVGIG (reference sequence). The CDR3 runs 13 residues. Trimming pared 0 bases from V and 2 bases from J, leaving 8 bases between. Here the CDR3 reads CAWSVGTTYEQYF. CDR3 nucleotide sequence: TGTGCCTGGAGTGTGGGCACTACCTACGAGCAGTACTTC.

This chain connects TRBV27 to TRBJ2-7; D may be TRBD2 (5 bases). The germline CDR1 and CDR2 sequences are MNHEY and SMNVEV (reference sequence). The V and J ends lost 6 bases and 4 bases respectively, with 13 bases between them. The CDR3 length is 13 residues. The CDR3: CASRRGGGYEQYF. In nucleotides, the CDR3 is TGTGCCAGCAGGCGAGGAGGCGGGTACGAGCAGTACTTC.

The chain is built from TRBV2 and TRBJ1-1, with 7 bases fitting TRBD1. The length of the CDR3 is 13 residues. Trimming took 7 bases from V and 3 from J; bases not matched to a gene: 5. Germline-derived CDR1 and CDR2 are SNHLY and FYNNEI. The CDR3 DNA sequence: TGTGCCAGCAACCCTGACAGGGACACTGAAGCTTTCTTT. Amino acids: CASNPDRDTEAFF. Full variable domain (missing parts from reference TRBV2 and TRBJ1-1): EPEVTQTPSHQVTQMGQEVILRCVPISNHLYFYWYRQILGQKVEFLVSFYNNEISEKSEIFDDQFSVERPDGSNFTLKIRSTKLEDSAMYFCASNPDRDTEAFFGQGTRLTVV.

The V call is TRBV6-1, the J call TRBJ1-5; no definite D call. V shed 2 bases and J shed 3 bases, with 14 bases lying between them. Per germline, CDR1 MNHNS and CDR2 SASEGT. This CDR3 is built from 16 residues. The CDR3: CASSELRTAFNQPQHF. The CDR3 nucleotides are TGTGCCAGCAGTGAATTGAGAACAGCCTTCAATCAGCCCCAGCATTTT.

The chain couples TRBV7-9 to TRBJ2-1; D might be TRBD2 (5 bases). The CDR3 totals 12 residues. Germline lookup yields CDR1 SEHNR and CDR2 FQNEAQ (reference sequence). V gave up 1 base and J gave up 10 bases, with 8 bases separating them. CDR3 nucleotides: TGTGCCAGCAGCTTAGACGGGGTAGAGCAGTTCTTC. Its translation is CASSLDGVEQFF.